The 20 T cell receptor beta chains in this list originate from one sample, sequenced in a study of T cell responses to AZD1222 COVID-19 vaccine. The protocol was immunoSEQ multiplex PCR, while the TCRdb copy is restricted to in-frame clones and leaves out a portion. The sample lists 90,000 to 120,000 clones; 80% to 95% were seen once. Material: peripheral blood, obtained 28 days after the second AZD1222 dose. Every receptor here comes from an adult who received the AZD1222 COVID-19 vaccine.

J is TRBJ1-1 and V is TRBV19; no clear D gene. CDR1 LNHDA and CDR2 SQIVND come from the germline V gene (reference sequence). There are 9 residues in the CDR3. The V end was cut by 9 bases, the J end by 7 bases, with 6 bases between. The CDR3 coding sequence is TGTGCCAGCAAGTGTGAAGCTTTCTTT. This encodes CASKCEAFF.

This chain joins TRBV7-9 and TRBJ1-5, with D possibly matching TRBD1 (6 bases). CDR1 and CDR2 (germline): SEHNR, FQNEAQ (reference sequence). The V gene lost 7 bases and the J gene lost 2 bases, with 21 bases spanning the gap. The CDR3 runs 17 residues. The CDR3 sequence: CASTQGGKGDGNQPQHF. As DNA, the CDR3 is TGTGCCAGCACCCAGGGAGGGAAGGGGGATGGCAATCAGCCCCAGCATTTT.

The chain uses TRBV5-5 and TRBJ1-4; 7 bases align to TRBD1. J gave up 3 bases and V 5 bases, and 4 bases lay outside the gene matches. CDR1 is SGHKS, CDR2 YYEKEE, per germline (reference sequence). The CDR3 spans 14 residues. The CDR3 region has the DNA TGTGCCAGCAGGCCAGGGACAGCTAATGAAAAACTGTTTTTT. It encodes CASRPGTANEKLFF. Drawing the rest from reference TRBV5-5 and TRBJ1-4, the complete variable domain is DAGVTQSPTHLIKTRGQQVTLRCSPISGHKSVSWYQQVLGQGPQFIFQYYEKEERGRGNFPDRFSARQFPNYSSELNVNALLLGDSALYLCASRPGTANEKLFFGSGTQLSVL.

The genes are TRBV12-3 or TRBV12-4 and TRBJ2-5; D unresolved. This CDR3 contains 11 residues. Trimming cost V 3 bases and J 5 bases, with 4 bases left between them. The chain's CDR3 is CASSFEETQYF. DNA for the CDR3: TGTGCCAGCAGTTTTGAGGAGACCCAGTACTTC.

The J gene is TRBJ2-1, the V gene TRBV27, with D maybe TRBD2 (5 bases). V gave up 0 bases and J gave up 4 bases, with 10 bases separating them. The CDR3 loop spans 15 amino acids. Germline V lookup: CDR1 MNHEY, CDR2 SMNVEV (reference sequence). The CDR3 bases are TGTGCCAGCAGTTTATCGCCCGGGAAATACAATGAGCAGTTCTTC. Translating gives CASSLSPGKYNEQFF.

In DNA, the CDR3 is TGTGCCAGCAGTGCGGGACTCCTGAATGAAAAACTGTTTTTT. This gives the protein CASSAGLLNEKLFF. This chain connects TRBV27 to TRBJ1-4; perhaps TRBD1 as D (5 bases). Germline CDR1 is MNHEY and CDR2 is SMNVEV (reference sequence). Trimming cost V 5 bases and J 5 bases, with 12 bases left between them. CDR3 size: 14 residues.

This clone was counted between two and nine times. This chain connects TRBV7-2 to TRBJ1-3; weak D call: TRBD1 (5 bases). V was shortened by 6 bases and J by 1 base, with 13 bases between the two germline ends. The CDR3 contains 15 residues. The germline V gene has CDR1 SGHTA and CDR2 FQGNSA. CDR3 nucleotides: TGTGCCAGCAGTCTCAGGGTAGGGTCTGGAAACACCATATATTTT. It encodes CASSLRVGSGNTIYF.

The chain uses TRBV29-1 and TRBJ2-4, with D perhaps matching TRBD1 or TRBD2 (6 bases each). The germline CDR1 and CDR2 sequences are SQVTM and ANQGSEA. The CDR3 is 12 residues long. V lost 4 bases, J lost 9 bases, and 13 bases lay in between. The CDR3 DNA sequence: TGCAGCGTTGTTCCCGGGGGCGGCATTCAGTACTTC. Encoded protein: CSVVPGGGIQYF. The whole variable domain, filled in from reference TRBV29-1 and TRBJ2-4, reads SAVISQKPSRDICQRGTSLTIQCQVDSQVTMMFWYRQQPGQSLTLIATANQGSEATYESGFVIDKFPISRPNLTFSTLTVSNMSPEDSSIYLCSVVPGGGIQYFGAGTRLSVL.

The chain couples TRBV4-1 to TRBJ2-2, with D perhaps matching TRBD1 (7 bases). This CDR3 region has 14 residues. Germline assignment: CDR1 MGHRA and CDR2 YSYEKL. The V and J ends lost 8 bases and 3 bases respectively, with 13 bases between them. The CDR3 spells CASGRGEDTGELFF. The CDR3 DNA is TGCGCCAGCGGCAGGGGGGAGGACACCGGGGAGCTGTTTTTT.

The rearrangement links TRBV20-1 to TRBJ1-6, with a weak D call TRBD1 (5 bases). The germline gives CDR1 DFQATT, CDR2 SNEGSKA (reference sequence). The germline V and J ends were trimmed by 3 bases and 5 bases, with 23 bases remaining between them. The length of the CDR3 is 18 residues. The CDR3 coding sequence is TGCAGTGCTAGTCGGTCTGGGCCAGGGATAACCCATAATTCACCCCTCCACTTT. It translates to CSASRSGPGITHNSPLHF.

This chain joins TRBV19 and TRBJ2-7, with TRBD1 matching over 10 bases. CDR1 and CDR2 (germline): LNHDA, SQIVND (reference sequence). Trimming cost V 6 bases and J 5 bases; bases outside gene matches: 10. This CDR3 has 15 residues. CDR3 DNA sequence: TGTGCCAGTAGGGTCGCCGGGACAGGGGACCACGAGCAGTACTTC. It codes for CASRVAGTGDHEQYF.

V and J are TRBV5-6 and TRBJ2-2, with D perhaps TRBD1 (5 bases). V gave up 5 bases and J gave up 4 bases, with 27 bases separating them. This CDR3 region has 19 residues. Per germline, CDR1 SGHDT and CDR2 YYEEEE. The CDR3 here is CASRIQGPFRARLTGELFF. The CDR3 DNA follows: TGTGCCAGCAGAATCCAGGGCCCCTTTAGGGCCCGGCTCACCGGGGAGCTGTTTTTT.

The chain has TRBV30 and TRBJ1-5; perhaps TRBD1 as D (5 bases). Per the germline V gene, CDR1 is GTSNPN and CDR2 is SVGIG (reference sequence). The CDR3 extends over 17 amino acids. V gave up 3 bases and J gave up 0 bases, with 18 bases separating them. The CDR3 coding sequence is TGTGCCTGGAGCCCGGGACTTTTGTCTTATAGCAATCAGCCCCAGCATTTT. Its protein is CAWSPGLLSYSNQPQHF.

The chain couples TRBV14 to TRBJ1-1, with D perhaps TRBD1 (6 bases). V was pared by 1 base and J by 4 bases, with 10 bases between. The CDR3 length is 14 residues. Germline V gives CDR1 SGHDN, CDR2 FVKESK. CDR3 region: CASSQGGGGTEAFF. The CDR3 DNA reads TGTGCCAGCAGCCAAGGAGGGGGTGGCACTGAAGCTTTCTTT.

The J gene is TRBJ1-1, the V gene TRBV24-1; tentatively, D is TRBD1 (5 bases). Per the germline V gene, CDR1 is KGHDR and CDR2 is SFDVKD. The CDR3 runs to 13 residues. Trimming removed 8 bases at V and 1 base at J, with 10 bases between. The CDR3 loop is CATKDIKNTEAFF. DNA of the CDR3: TGTGCCACCAAGGACATCAAGAACACTGAAGCTTTCTTT.

This chain connects TRBV5-8 to TRBJ1-6, with D tentatively TRBD1 (5 bases). Trimming stripped 4 bases from V and 5 bases from J, with 10 bases between. The CDR3 spans 14 residues. Germline V lookup: CDR1 SGHTS, CDR2 YDEGEE. CDR3 coding DNA: TGTGCCAGCAGCCGGGGACTGGATAATTCACCCCTCCACTTT. Translated: CASSRGLDNSPLHF. Variable domain in full (rest from reference TRBV5-8 and TRBJ1-6): EAGVTQSPTHLIKTRGQQATLRCSPISGHTSVYWYQQALGLGLQFLLWYDEGEERNRGNFPPRFSGRQFPNYSSELNVNALELEDSALYLCASSRGLDNSPLHFGNGTRLTVT.

This clone was detected a few times. The chain carries TRBV18 and TRBJ1-4; D is undetermined. Deletions cut 1 base from V and 0 bases from J, with 12 bases between. CDR1 KGHSH and CDR2 LQKENI come from the germline V gene. The CDR3 sequence is 17 residues long. CDR3 residues: CASSPRREVATNEKLFF. The CDR3 nucleotides read TGTGCCAGCTCACCACGGCGGGAGGTCGCAACTAATGAAAAACTGTTTTTT.

V is TRBV15 and J is TRBJ2-7; 7 bases align to TRBD1. Unmatched junction bases numbered 9, after V lost 0 bases and J lost 1 base. The CDR3 length is 17 residues. Germline V gene data show CDR1 as LNHNV and CDR2 as YYDKDF (reference sequence). The CDR3 DNA follows: TGTGCCACCAGCAGAGATGAAGGGGGCGCAGGGTCCTACGAGCAGTACTTC. Translation gives CATSRDEGGAGSYEQYF. Full variable domain (outside the CDR3, taken from reference TRBV15 and TRBJ2-7): DAMVIQNPRYQVTQFGKPVTLSCSQTLNHNVMYWYQQKSSQAPKLLFHYYDKDFNNEADTPDNFQSRRPNTSFCFLDIRSPGLGDTAMYLCATSRDEGGAGSYEQYFGPGTRLTVT.

V is TRBV12-5 and J is TRBJ1-1; 7 bases are a match to TRBD1. Germline V gives CDR1 LGHNT, CDR2 FRNRAP. Unmatched junction bases numbered 9, after V lost 7 bases and J lost 1 base. The CDR3 sequence is 15 residues long. Here the CDR3 DNA reads TGTGCTAGTGCCCCCCCAACAGGGGAGAACACTGAAGCTTTCTTT. Its translation: CASAPPTGENTEAFF. The full variable domain, in which reference TRBV12-5 and TRBJ1-1 provide the parts outside the CDR3, is DARVTQTPRHKVTEMGQEVTMRCQPILGHNTVFWYRQTMMQGLELLAYFRNRAPLDDSGMPKDRFSAEMPDATLATLKIQPSEPRDSAVYFCASAPPTGENTEAFFGQGTRLTVV.

This chain uses TRBV29-1 with TRBJ2-1; weak D call: TRBD2 (6 bases). This CDR3 is 13 amino acids long. V was trimmed by 4 bases and J by 5 bases, leaving 12 bases between them. The V gene's germline CDR1 is SQVTM and CDR2 ANQGSEA. The CDR3 DNA reads TGCAGCGTTGTGGGACTGTTACACAATGAGCAGTTCTTC. Translated: CSVVGLLHNEQFF.